This TCR beta chain was identified during a study of blood T cell repertoires in COVID-19 (dated by TCRdb to between 2020 and 2021). Looking at the study overall: Samples covering the acute and convalescent phases of COVID-19 were provided by collaborators in the United States, Italy and Spain. The material from the prospective study consisted of cDNA or gDNA derived from T cells, B-cell-depleted T cells, or PBMCs. Subjects who had been exposed to COVID-19, were actively infected with it, or had recovered from it provided the deeply sampled blood TCRbeta repertoires that made up the dataset. The repertoires were made available in a free public database intended to serve as a resource for research on the immune response to SARS-CoV-2. The samples were drawn from the first 160 participants of the ongoing ImmuneRACE study and from 950 to 1,500 subjects provided by 6 global collaborators. Nearly every sample came with metadata listing a de-identified subject ID, COVID-19 status, age in years and sex. Where available, HLA class I and class II types were obtained from metadata supplied by the sample provider rather than from assay-based typing.

Broad study findings and their caveats: Clinical and demographic metadata were provided uncurated, with the amount varying by source and participant.

Remarks on this clone: The antigen it recognizes is unknown. No much larger clonotype is one base removed from it; base qualities were not supplied.

In Seattle, one collaborating source enrolled patients while the infection was active and tracked those patients longitudinally over the course of disease. Each collaborating institution followed its own protocols to collect whole blood in K2EDTA tubes. For TCRbeta analysis, collaborators shipped samples in one of three forms: frozen whole blood, isolated PBMCs, or DNA extracted from either of those sample types. The germline V gene yields MNHEY for CDR1 and SVGAGI for CDR2. Unmatched junction bases come to 8, with V trimmed by 6 bases and J by 4 bases. From cysteine to phenylalanine, the CDR3 is 14 amino acids long. The retained sequence is limited to the CDR3, 42 bases, with the frame set at the first base. The immunoSEQ Assay, a bias-controlled multiplex PCR, was used to amplify TCRbeta CDR3 regions from genomic DNA. As for how the authors treated the data: Within the assay, amplification of reference gene primers was used to estimate how many nucleated cells each sample contained. Sequence reads were collapsed and filtered to measure the absolute abundance of every unique TCRbeta CDR3 rearrangement. For each sample, productive Simpson clonality was calculated by taking the square root of Simpson's diversity index across productive rearrangements. TCRdb carries this immuneACCESS record with in-frame sequences only. Its versions omit some clonotypes, under half of them owing to an unresolved V gene in the studies checked, with the rest unexplained. V and J calls and clone size are copied from that table; D and trimming were computed from the DNA. The sample table holds approximately 150,000 clones, of which more than 75% were seen once. The ten most abundant clones make up around 4.8% of the sample.

The sequence was obtained from a man aged 18 to 29 with COVID-19, enrolled during active disease. Sequences were obtained from peripheral blood. The chain is assembled from TRBV6-5 and TRBJ1-2, with 7 bases matching TRBD1. The DNA sequence is as follows: TGTGCCAGCAGCCGAACAGGGGTATCCTATGGCTACACCTTC. Its translation reads: CASSRTGVSYGYTF.